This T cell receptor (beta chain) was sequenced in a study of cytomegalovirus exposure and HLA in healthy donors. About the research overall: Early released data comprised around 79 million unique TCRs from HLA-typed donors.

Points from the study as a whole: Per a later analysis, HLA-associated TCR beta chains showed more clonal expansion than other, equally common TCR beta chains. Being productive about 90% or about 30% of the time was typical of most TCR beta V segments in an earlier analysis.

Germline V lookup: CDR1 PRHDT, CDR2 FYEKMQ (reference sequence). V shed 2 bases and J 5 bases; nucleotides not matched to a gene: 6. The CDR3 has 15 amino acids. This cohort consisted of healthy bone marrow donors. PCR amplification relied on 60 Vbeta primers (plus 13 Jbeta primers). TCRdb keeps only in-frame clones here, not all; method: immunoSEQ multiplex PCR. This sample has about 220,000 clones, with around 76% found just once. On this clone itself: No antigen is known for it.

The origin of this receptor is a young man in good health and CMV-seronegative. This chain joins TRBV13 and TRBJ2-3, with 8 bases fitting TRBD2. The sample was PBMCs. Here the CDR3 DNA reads TGTGCCAGCAGCTTAAACGGGAGGGCCGGAGATACGCAGTATTTT. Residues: CASSLNGRAGDTQYF.